This TCR beta chain was observed in a study of cytomegalovirus exposure and HLA in healthy donors. Regarding the study as a whole: Trimming of TCR beta V- and J-genes showed a link, identified in a later analysis, to a missense DCLRE1C variant. Judged likely to be a sequencing artifact was a cluster of highly shared sequence variants.

On this clone itself: The antigen is unknown.

The PCR had 60 Vbeta and 13 Jbeta primers. TCRdb's copy holds only in-frame clones and misses some; the assay was immunoSEQ multiplex PCR. The repertoire holds approximately 170,000 clones, with roughly three quarters as singletons. Germline lookup yields CDR1 LGHNA and CDR2 YNFKEQ. V was trimmed by 1 base and J by 9 bases, leaving 16 bases between them. CDR3 length equals 15 residues. The gene calls are TRBV4-2 and TRBJ2-1, with D possibly matching TRBD2 (5 bases). The sequencing sample was made of PBMCs. The source is a male donor in good health and CMV-seropositive. The DNA for the CDR3 is TGTGCCAGCAGCCAAGTGGTACTAGGAAGGAGTGAGCAGTTCTTC. Its protein product is CASSQVVLGRSEQFF.